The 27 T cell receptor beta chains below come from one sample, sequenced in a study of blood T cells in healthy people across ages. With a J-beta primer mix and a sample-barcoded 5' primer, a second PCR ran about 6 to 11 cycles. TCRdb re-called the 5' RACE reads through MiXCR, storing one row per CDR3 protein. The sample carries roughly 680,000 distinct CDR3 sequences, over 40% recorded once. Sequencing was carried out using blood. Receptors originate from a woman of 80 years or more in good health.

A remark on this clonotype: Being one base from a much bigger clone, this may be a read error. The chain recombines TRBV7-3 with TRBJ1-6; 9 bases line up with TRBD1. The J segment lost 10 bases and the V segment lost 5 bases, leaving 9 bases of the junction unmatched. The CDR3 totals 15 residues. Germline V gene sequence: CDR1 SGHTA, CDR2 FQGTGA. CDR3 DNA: TGTGCCAGCAGCCGACAGGGGGATCTTGGATCACCCCTCCACTTT. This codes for CASSRQGDLGSPLHF.

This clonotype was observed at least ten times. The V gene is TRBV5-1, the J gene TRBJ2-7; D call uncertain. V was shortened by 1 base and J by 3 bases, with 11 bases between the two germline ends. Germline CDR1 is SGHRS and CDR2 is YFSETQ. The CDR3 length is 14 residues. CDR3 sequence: CASSLSAVDYEQYF. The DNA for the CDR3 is TGCGCCAGCAGCTTGTCGGCTGTGGACTACGAGCAGTACTTC. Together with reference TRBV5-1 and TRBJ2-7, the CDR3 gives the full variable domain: KAGVTQTPRYLIKTRGQQVTLSCSPISGHRSVSWYQQTPGQGLQFLFEYFSETQRNKGNFPGRFSGRQFSNSRSEMNVSTLELGDSALYLCASSLSAVDYEQYFGPGTRLTVT.

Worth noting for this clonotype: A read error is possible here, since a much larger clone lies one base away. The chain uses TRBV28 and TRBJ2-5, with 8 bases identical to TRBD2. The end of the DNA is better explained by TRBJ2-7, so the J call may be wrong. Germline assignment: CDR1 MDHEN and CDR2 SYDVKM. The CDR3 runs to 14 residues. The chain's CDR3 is CASSMRAGVREQYF. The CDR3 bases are TGTGCCAGCAGTATGCGAGCGGGAGTTCGCGAGCAGTACTTC.

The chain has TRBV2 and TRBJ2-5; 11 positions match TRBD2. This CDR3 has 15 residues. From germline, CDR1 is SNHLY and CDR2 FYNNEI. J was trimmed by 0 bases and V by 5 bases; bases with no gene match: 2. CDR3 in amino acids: CASSSSGGNQETQYF. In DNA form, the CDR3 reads TGTGCCAGCAGTTCTAGCGGGGGGAACCAAGAGACCCAGTACTTC.

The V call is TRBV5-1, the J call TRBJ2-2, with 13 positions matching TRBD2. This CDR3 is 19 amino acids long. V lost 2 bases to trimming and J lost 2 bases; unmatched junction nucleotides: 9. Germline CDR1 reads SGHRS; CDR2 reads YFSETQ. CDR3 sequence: CASSFYRTSGRLNTGELFF. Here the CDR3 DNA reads TGCGCCAGCAGCTTTTACAGGACTAGCGGGAGACTTAACACCGGGGAGCTGTTTTTT.

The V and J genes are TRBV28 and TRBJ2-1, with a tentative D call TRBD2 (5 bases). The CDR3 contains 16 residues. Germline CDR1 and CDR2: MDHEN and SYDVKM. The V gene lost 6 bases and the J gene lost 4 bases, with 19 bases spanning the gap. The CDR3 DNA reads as TGTGCCAGCAGCCTCCCAACCGGGGTAGAGTACAATGAGCAGTTCTTC. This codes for CASSLPTGVEYNEQFF.

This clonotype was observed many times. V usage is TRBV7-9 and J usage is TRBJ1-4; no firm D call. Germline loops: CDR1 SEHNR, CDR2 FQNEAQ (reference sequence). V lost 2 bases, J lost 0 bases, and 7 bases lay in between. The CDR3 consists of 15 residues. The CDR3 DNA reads TGTGCCAGCAGCTTAAGGACTTCAACTAATGAAAAACTGTTTTTT. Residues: CASSLRTSTNEKLFF.

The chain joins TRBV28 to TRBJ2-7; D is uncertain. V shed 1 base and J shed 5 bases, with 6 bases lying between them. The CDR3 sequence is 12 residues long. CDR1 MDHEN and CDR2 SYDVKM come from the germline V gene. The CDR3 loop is CASSLYKDEQYF. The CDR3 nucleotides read TGTGCCAGCAGTTTATATAAGGACGAGCAGTACTTC.

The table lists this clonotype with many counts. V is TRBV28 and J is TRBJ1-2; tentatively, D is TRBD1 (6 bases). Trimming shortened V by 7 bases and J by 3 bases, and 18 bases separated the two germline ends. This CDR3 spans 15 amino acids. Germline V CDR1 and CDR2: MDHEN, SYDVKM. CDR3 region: CASIEDSVGDYGYTF. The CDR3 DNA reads TGTGCCAGCATCGAGGACAGCGTAGGGGACTATGGCTACACCTTC.

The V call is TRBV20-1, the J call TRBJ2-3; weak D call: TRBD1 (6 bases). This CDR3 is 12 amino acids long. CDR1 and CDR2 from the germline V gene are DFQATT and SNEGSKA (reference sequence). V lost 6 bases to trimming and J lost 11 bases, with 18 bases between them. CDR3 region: CSAAKPPDRQYF. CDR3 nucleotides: TGCAGTGCGGCAAAACCGCCGGACAGGCAGTATTTT.

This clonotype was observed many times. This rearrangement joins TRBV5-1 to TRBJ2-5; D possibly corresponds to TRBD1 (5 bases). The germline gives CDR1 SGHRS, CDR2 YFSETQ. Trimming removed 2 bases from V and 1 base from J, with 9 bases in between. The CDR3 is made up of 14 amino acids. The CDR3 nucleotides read TGCGCCAGCAGCTTCAGGGTTCCCCAAGAGACCCAGTACTTC. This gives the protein CASSFRVPQETQYF.

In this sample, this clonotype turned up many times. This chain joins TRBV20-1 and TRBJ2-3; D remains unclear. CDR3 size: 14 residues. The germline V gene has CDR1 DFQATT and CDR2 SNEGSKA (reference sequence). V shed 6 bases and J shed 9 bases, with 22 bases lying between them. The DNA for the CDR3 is TGCAGTGCCCCCACGTCTAGTGGTTTTTACACGCAGTATTTT. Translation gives CSAPTSSGFYTQYF.

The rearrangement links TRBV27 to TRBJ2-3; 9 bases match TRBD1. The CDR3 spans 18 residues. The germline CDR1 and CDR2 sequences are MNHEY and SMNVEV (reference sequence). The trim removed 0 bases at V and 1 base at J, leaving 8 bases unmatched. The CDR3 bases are TGTGCCAGCAGTTTATCAGCTACAGGGGGCTGGGGCACAGATACGCAGTATTTT. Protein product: CASSLSATGGWGTDTQYF.

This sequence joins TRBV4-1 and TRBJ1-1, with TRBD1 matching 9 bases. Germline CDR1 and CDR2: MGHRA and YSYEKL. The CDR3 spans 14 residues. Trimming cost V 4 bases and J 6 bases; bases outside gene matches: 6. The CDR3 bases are TGCGCCAGCAGCCCCACACAGGGGGCAGCTGAAGCTTTCTTT. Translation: CASSPTQGAAEAFF.

CDR3: CASSQSRGLNYGYTF. The CDR3 DNA reads as TGTGCCAGCAGCCAAAGCAGGGGGCTGAACTATGGCTACACCTTC. The rearrangement joins TRBV14 to TRBJ1-2, with 8 bases fitting TRBD1. The CDR3 runs to 15 residues. In germline, CDR1 is SGHDN, CDR2 FVKESK. J gave up 2 bases and V 2 bases, and 4 bases lay outside the gene matches.

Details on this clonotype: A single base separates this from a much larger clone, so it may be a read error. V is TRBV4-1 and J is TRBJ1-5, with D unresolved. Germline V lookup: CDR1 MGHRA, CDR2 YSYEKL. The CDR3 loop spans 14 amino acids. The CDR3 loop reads CTSSQSWGGQPQHF. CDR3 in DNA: TGCACCAGCAGCCAGTCATGGGGTGGTCAGCCCCAGCATTTT.

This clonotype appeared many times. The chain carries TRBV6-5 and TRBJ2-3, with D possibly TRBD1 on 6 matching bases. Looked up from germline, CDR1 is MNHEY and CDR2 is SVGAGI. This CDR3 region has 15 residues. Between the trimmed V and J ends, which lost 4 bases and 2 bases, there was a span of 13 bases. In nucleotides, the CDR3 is TGTGCCAGCAGTTTCAACAGGGATCACACAGATACGCAGTATTTT. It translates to CASSFNRDHTDTQYF.

CDR3 in amino acids: CASSIKYNEQFF. CDR3 nucleotides: TGTGCCAGTAGTATTAAGTACAATGAGCAGTTCTTC. The chain employs TRBV19 and TRBJ2-1; D is undetermined. The CDR3 is 12 residues long. The V gene's germline CDR1 is LNHDA and CDR2 SQIVND (reference sequence). V shed 3 bases and J shed 4 bases, with 4 bases lying between them.

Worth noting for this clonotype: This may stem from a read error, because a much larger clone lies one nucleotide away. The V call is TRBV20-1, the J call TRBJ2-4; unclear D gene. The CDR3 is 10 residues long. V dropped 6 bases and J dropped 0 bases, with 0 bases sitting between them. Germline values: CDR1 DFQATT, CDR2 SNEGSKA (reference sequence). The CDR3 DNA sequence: TGCAGTGCAGCCAAAAACATTCAGTACTTC. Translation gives CSAAKNIQYF.

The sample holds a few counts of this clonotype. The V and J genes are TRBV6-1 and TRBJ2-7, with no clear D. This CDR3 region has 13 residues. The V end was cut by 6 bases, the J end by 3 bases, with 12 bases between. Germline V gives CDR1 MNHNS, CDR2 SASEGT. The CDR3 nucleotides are TGTGCCAGCAGCCTTTACGGCAACTACGAGCAGTACTTC. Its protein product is CASSLYGNYEQYF.

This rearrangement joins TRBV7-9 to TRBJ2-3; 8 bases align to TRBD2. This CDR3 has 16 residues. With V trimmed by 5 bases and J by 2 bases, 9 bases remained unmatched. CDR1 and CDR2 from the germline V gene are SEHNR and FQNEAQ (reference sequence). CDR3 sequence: CASSLLPGGDTDTQYF. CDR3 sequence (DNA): TGTGCCAGCAGCCTACTGCCGGGGGGGGACACAGATACGCAGTATTTT.

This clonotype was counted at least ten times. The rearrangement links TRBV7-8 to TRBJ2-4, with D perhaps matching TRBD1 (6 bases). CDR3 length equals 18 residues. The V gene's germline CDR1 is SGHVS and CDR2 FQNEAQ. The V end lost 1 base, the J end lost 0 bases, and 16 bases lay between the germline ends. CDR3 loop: CASSLEGRGPLAKNIQYF. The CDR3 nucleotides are TGTGCCAGCAGCTTAGAAGGCAGGGGCCCCTTAGCCAAAAACATTCAGTACTTC.

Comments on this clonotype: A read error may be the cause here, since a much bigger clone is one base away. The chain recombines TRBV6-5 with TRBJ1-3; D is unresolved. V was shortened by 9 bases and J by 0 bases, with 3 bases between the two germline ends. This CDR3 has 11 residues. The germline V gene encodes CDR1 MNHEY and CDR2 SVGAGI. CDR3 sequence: CARTSGNTIYF. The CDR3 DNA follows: TGTGCCAGGACCTCTGGAAACACCATATATTTT.

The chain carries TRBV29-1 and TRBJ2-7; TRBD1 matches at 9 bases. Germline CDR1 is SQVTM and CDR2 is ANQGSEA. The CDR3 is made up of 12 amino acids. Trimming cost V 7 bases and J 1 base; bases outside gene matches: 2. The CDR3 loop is CSGGQGSYEQYF. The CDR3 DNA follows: TGCAGCGGGGGACAGGGTTCCTACGAGCAGTACTTC.

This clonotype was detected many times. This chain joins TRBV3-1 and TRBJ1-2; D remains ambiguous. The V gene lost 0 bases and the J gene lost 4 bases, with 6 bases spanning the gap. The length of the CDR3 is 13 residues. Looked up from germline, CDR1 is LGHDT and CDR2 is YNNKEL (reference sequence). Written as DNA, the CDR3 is TGTGCCAGCAGCCAAGAACAGACCTATGGCTACACCTTC. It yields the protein CASSQEQTYGYTF.

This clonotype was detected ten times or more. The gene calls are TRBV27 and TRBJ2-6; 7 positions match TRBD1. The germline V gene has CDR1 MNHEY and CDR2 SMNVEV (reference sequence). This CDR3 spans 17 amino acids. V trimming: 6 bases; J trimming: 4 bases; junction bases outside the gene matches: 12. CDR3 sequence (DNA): TGTGCCAGCAGAAAGGGACAGAGAAGTCCGGGGGCCAACGTCCTGACTTTC. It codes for CASRKGQRSPGANVLTF.

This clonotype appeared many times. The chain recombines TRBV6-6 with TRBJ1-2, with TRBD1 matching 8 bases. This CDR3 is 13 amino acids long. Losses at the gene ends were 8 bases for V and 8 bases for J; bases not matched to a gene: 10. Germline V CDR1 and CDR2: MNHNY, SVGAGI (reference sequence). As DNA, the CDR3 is TGTGCCAGCGGCCCGGACAGGGACGGCGGCTACACCTTC. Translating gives CASGPDRDGGYTF.